The clone carrying this T cell receptor beta chain was observed at least ten times. Its antigen is not identified. In TCRdb, the RACE reads were re-called with MiXCR into one record per CDR3 protein. The sample consists of around 120,000 distinct CDR3 sequences, 9.5% to 11% of them appearing once. Specified time point: patch test 1, 2 weeks after DPC sensitization. The sample's treatment: therapeutic diphenylcyclopropenone sensitization with weekly scalp DPC. These data originate in a study of human T cells and chemical hapten exposure. Overall study results and limits: Expanded TCRs were compared with controls, and the expanded TCRs formed significantly more large CDR3 similarity clusters.

The sample was whole blood, taken in connection with sensitization to the hapten diphenylcyclopropenone (DPC). This receptor was identified in a woman in her thirties or forties with alopecia areata. Some clones in this sample may be carry-over from other donors' samples.

The CDR3 nucleotides are TGTGCCAGCAGCTTAGCCAGGCCTTACGGTTTGGAAGCTTTCTTT. As protein: CASSLARPYGLEAFF. J is TRBJ1-1 and V is TRBV7-9; no definite D call. The CDR3 contains 15 residues. The germline V gene encodes CDR1 SEHNR and CDR2 FQNEAQ (reference sequence). V lost 0 bases to trimming and J lost 8 bases, with 16 bases between them. Full variable domain (missing parts from reference TRBV7-9 and TRBJ1-1): DTGVSQNPRHKITKRGQNVTFRCDPISEHNRLYWYRQTLGQGPEFLTYFQNEAQLEKSRLLSDRFSAERPKGSFSTLEIQRTEQGDSAMYLCASSLARPYGLEAFFGQGTRLTVV.